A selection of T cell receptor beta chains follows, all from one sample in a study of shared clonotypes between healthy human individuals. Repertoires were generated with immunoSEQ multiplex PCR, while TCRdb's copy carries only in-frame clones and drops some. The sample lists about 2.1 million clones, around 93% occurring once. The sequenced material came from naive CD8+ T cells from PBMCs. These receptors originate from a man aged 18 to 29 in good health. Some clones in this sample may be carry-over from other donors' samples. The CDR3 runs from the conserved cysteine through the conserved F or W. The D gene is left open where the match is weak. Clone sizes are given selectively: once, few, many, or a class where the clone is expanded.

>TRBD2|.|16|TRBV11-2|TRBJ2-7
CASSFFAVSGRGEQYF
TGTGCCAGCAGCTTTTTCGCTGTTAGCGGGAGGGGCGAGCAGTACTTC
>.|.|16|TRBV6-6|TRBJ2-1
CASSYWAVAGYNEQFF
TGTGCCAGCAGTTACTGGGCCGTCGCGGGGTACAATGAGCAGTTCTTC
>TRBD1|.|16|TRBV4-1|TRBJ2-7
CASSTHPGTGRYEQYF
TGCGCCAGCAGCACGCATCCCGGGACAGGGAGATACGAGCAGTACTTC
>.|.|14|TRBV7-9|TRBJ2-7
CASSPEDSPYEQYF
TGTGCCAGCAGCCCCGAGGACAGTCCCTACGAGCAGTACTTC
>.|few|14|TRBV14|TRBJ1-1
CASRPGRMNTEAFF
TGTGCCAGCCGACCGGGACGCATGAACACTGAAGCTTTCTTT
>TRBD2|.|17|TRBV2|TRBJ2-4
CASSDVLADVAKNIQYF
TGTGCCAGCAGTGACGTTCTAGCGGACGTAGCCAAAAACATTCAGTACTTC
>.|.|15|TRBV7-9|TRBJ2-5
CASSSPDGEQETQYF
TGTGCCAGCAGCTCCCCGGACGGAGAGCAAGAGACCCAGTACTTC
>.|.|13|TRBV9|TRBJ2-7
CASSVGQGGEQYF
TGTGCCAGCAGCGTAGGTCAGGGAGGCGAGCAGTACTTC
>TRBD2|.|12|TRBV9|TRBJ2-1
CASSPGGNEQFF
TGTGCCAGCAGCCCCGGGGGGAATGAGCAGTTCTTC
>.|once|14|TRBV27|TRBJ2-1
CASSPLDGYNEQFF
TGTGCCAGCAGTCCCCTCGACGGCTACAATGAGCAGTTCTTC
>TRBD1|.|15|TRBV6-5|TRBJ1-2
CASTEGGTGGSGYTF
TGTGCCAGCACCGAGGGGGGGACAGGGGGCTCTGGCTACACCTTC
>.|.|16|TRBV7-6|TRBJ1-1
CASSLRAGGVNTEAFF
TGTGCCAGCAGCTTAAGGGCCGGGGGGGTAAACACTGAAGCTTTCTTT
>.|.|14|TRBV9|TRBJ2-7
CASSVGGNSYEQYF
TGTGCCAGCAGCGTCGGAGGGAATTCCTACGAGCAGTACTTC
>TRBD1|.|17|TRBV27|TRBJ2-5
CASSMVFPGQGKETQYF
TGTGCCAGCAGTATGGTATTCCCGGGACAGGGTAAAGAGACCCAGTACTTC
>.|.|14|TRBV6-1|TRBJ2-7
CASSEVVGIYEQYF
TGTGCCAGCAGTGAAGTTGTAGGTATCTACGAGCAGTACTTC
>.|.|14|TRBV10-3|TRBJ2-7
CAISGGLETYEQYF
TGTGCCATCAGTGGGGGCTTAGAAACCTACGAGCAGTACTTC
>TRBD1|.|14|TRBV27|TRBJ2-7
CASSPGQGVYEQYF
TGTGCCAGCAGTCCCGGACAGGGAGTGTACGAGCAGTACTTC
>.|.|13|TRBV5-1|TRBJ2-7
CASRGIVSYEQYF
TGCGCCAGCCGCGGGATAGTCTCCTACGAGCAGTACTTC
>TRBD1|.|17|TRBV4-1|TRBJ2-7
CASSQGPYLTGVGEQYF
TGCGCCAGCAGCCAAGGACCGTACCTTACAGGGGTGGGAGAGCAGTACTTC
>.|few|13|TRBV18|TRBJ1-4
CASSPPSEEKLFF
TGTGCCAGCTCACCACCCTCAGAAGAAAAACTGTTTTTT
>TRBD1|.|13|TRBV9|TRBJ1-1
CASSPDRGTEAFF
TGTGCCAGCAGCCCTGACAGGGGCACTGAAGCTTTCTTT
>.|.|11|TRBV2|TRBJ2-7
CASSPEWEQYF
TGTGCCAGCAGTCCAGAGTGGGAGCAGTACTTC
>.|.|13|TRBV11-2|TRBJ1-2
CASSPAEGYGYTF
TGTGCCAGCAGCCCGGCGGAGGGGTATGGCTACACCTTC
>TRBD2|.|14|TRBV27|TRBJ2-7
CASSLSSGGYEQYF
TGTGCCAGCAGTTTAAGTAGCGGGGGATACGAGCAGTACTTC
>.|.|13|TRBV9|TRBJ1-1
CASSPTGNTEAFF
TGTGCCAGCAGCCCCACGGGGAACACTGAAGCTTTCTTT
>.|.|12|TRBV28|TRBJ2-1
CASSLFGGEQFF
TGTGCCAGCAGTTTATTCGGGGGTGAGCAGTTCTTC
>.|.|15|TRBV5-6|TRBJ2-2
CASSLGAGFTGELFF
TGTGCCAGCAGCTTGGGAGCAGGGTTCACCGGGGAGCTGTTTTTT
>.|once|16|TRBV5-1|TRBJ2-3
CASSITIPSPTDTQYF
TGCGCCAGCAGCATCACTATACCAAGCCCCACAGATACGCAGTATTTT
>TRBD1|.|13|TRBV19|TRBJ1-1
CASTADRGVEAFF
TGTGCCAGTACCGCTGACAGGGGTGTTGAAGCTTTCTTT
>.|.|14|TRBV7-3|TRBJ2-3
CASSSDGSTDTQYF
TGTGCCAGCAGCTCGGACGGTAGCACAGATACGCAGTATTTT
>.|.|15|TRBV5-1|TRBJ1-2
CASSLAGDFWYGYTF
TGCGCCAGCAGCTTGGCCGGGGATTTTTGGTATGGCTACACCTTC
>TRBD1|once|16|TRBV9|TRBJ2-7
CASSTRQGARSYEQYF
TGTGCCAGCAGCACTCGACAGGGGGCCCGATCCTACGAGCAGTACTTC
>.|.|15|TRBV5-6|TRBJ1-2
CASSLNQGNGYGYTF
TGTGCCAGCAGCTTGAATCAGGGGAACGGCTATGGCTACACCTTC
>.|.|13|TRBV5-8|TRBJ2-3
CASSLVLGKAQYF
TGTGCCAGCAGCTTGGTCCTGGGAAAGGCGCAGTATTTT
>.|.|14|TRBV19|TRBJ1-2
CASSIENSAYGYTF
TGTGCCAGTAGTATAGAAAACAGCGCCTATGGCTACACCTTC
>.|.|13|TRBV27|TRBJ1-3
CASSFSRADTIYF
TGTGCCAGCAGTTTTTCCCGCGCGGACACCATATATTTT
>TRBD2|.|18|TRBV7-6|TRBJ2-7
CASSLVAGTSGRWNEQYF
TGTGCCAGCAGCTTAGTGGCGGGGACTAGCGGGAGGTGGAACGAGCAGTACTTC
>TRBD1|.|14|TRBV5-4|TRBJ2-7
CASSEPGQGHEQYF
TGTGCCAGCAGCGAACCCGGACAGGGCCACGAGCAGTACTTC
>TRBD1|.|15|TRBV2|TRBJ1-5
CASMTTGGGNQPQHF
TGTGCCAGCATGACGACAGGGGGAGGCAATCAGCCCCAGCATTTT
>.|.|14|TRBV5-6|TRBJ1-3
CASSLGGTGNTIYF
TGTGCCAGCAGCTTGGGAGGTACTGGAAACACCATATATTTT
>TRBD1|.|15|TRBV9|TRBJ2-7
CASSLRDRGSYEQYF
TGTGCCAGCAGCCTGCGGGACAGGGGTTCCTACGAGCAGTACTTC